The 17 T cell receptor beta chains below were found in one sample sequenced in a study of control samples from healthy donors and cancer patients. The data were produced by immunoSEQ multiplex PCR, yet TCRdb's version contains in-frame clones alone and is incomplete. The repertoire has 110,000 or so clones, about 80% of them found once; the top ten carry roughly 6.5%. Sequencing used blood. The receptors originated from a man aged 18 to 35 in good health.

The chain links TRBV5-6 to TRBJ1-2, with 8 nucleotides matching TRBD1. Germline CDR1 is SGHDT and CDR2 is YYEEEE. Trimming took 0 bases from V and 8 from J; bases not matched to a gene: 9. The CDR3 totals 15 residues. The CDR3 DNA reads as TGTGCCAGCAGCTTGGATTACGGGACAGGAACCGGCTACACCTTC. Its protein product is CASSLDYGTGTGYTF. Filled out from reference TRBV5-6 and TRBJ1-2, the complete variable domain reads DAGVTQSPTHLIKTRGQQVTLRCSPKSGHDTVSWYQQALGQGPQFIFQYYEEEERQRGNFPDRFSGHQFPNYSSELNVNALLLGDSALYLCASSLDYGTGTGYTFGSGTRLTVV.

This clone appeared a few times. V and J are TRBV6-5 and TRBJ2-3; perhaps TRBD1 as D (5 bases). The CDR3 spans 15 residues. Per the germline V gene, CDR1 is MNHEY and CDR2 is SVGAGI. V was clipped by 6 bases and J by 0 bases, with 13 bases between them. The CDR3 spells CASRTTVFSTDTQYF. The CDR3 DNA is TGTGCCAGCAGGACGACAGTTTTTAGCACAGATACGCAGTATTTT.

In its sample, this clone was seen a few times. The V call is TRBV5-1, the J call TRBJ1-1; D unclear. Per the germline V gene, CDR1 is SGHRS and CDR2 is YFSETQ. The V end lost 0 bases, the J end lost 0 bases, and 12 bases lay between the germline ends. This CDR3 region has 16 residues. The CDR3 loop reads CASSLAVRVVNTEAFF. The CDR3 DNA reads TGCGCCAGCAGCTTGGCAGTTAGGGTTGTGAACACTGAAGCTTTCTTT.

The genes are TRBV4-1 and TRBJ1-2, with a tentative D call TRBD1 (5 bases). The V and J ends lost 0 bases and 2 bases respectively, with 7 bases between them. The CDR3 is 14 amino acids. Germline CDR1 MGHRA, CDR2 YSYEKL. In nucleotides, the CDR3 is TGCGCCAGCAGCCAAGACAGGGAGAACTATGGCTACACCTTC. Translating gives CASSQDRENYGYTF.

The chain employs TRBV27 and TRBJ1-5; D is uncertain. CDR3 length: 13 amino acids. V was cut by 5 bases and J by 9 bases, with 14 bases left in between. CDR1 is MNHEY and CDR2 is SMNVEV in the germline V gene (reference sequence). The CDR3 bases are TGTGCCAGCAGTCCCACGGGGAAGGGGCCCCAGCATTTT. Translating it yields CASSPTGKGPQHF.

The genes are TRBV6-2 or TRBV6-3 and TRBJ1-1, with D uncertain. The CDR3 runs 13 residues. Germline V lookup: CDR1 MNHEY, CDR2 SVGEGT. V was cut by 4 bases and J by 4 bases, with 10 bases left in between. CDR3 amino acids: CASSSRTFTEAFF. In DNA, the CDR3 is TGTGCCAGCAGTTCTAGGACCTTCACTGAAGCTTTCTTT.

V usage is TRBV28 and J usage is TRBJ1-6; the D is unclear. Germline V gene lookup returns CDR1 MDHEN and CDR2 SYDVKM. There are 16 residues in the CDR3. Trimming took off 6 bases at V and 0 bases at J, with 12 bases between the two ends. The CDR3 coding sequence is TGTGCCAGCAGCCCCTACCCCAGCTCCTATAATTCACCCCTCCACTTT. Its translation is CASSPYPSSYNSPLHF.

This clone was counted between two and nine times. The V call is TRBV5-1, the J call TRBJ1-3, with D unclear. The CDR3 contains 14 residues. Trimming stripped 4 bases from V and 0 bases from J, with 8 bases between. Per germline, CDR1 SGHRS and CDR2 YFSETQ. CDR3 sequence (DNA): TGCGCCAGCAGCCCCGGTTCCTCTGGAAACACCATATATTTT. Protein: CASSPGSSGNTIYF.

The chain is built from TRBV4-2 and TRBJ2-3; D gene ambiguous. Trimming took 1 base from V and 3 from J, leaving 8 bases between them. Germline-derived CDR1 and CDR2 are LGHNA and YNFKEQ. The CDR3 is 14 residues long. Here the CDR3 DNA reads TGTGCCAGCAGCCAAGTTATTAAGACAGATACGCAGTATTTT. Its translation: CASSQVIKTDTQYF.

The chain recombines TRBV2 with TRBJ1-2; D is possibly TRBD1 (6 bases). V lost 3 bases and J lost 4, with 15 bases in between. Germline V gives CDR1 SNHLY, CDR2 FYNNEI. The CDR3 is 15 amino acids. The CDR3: CASSEIQQGPYGYTF. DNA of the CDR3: TGTGCCAGCAGTGAGATACAACAGGGCCCCTATGGCTACACCTTC. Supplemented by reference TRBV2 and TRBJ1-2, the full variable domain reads EPEVTQTPSHQVTQMGQEVILRCVPISNHLYFYWYRQILGQKVEFLVSFYNNEISEKSEIFDDQFSVERPDGSNFTLKIRSTKLEDSAMYFCASSEIQQGPYGYTFGSGTRLTVV.

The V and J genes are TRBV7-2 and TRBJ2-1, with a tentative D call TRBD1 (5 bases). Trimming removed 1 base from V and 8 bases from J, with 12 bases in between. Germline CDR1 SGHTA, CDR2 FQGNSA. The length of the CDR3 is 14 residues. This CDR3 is CASSLGGHRDEQFF. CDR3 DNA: TGTGCCAGCAGCTTAGGGGGCCACCGGGATGAGCAGTTCTTC.

CDR3 protein: CASSPIFQGVQPQHF. The DNA of the CDR3 is TGTGCCAGCAGTCCTATCTTTCAGGGGGTGCAGCCCCAGCATTTT. The chain carries TRBV27 and TRBJ1-5, with 7 bases that match TRBD1. This CDR3 spans 15 amino acids. Germline V lookup: CDR1 MNHEY, CDR2 SMNVEV (reference sequence). V was pared by 5 bases and J by 7 bases, with 11 bases of the junction left unmatched.

CDR3 in amino acids: CASGLVPPCYYEQYV. CDR3 DNA: TGTGCTAGTGGTTTGGTACCCCCGTGCTACTACGAGCAGTACGTC. The J gene is TRBJ2-7, the V gene TRBV12-5; D call uncertain. Between the trimmed V and J ends, which lost 0 bases and 3 bases, there was a span of 12 bases. Germline loops: CDR1 LGHNT, CDR2 FRNRAP. The CDR3 extends over 15 amino acids.

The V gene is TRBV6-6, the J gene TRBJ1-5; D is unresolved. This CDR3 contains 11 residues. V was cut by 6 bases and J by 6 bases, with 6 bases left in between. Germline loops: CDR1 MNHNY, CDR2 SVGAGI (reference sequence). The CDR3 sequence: CASSRGQPQHF. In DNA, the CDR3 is TGTGCCAGCAGCCGAGGTCAGCCCCAGCATTTT.

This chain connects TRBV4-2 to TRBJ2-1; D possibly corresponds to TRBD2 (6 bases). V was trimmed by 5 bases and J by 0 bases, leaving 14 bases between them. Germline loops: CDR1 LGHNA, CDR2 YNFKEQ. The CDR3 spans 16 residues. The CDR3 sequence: CASSEGTVSSYNEQFF. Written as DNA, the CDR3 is TGTGCCAGCAGCGAAGGGACTGTTAGCTCCTACAATGAGCAGTTCTTC.

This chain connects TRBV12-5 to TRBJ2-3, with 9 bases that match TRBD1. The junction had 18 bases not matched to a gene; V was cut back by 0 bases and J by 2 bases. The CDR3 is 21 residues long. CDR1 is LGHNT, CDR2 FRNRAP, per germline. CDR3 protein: CASGLVQKDRGFLGPTDTQYF. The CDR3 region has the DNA TGTGCTAGTGGTTTGGTACAGAAAGACAGGGGGTTTCTGGGCCCCACAGATACGCAGTATTTT. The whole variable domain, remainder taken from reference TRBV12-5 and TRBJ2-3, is DARVTQTPRHKVTEMGQEVTMRCQPILGHNTVFWYRQTMMQGLELLAYFRNRAPLDDSGMPKDRFSAEMPDATLATLKIQPSEPRDSAVYFCASGLVQKDRGFLGPTDTQYFGPGTRLTVL.

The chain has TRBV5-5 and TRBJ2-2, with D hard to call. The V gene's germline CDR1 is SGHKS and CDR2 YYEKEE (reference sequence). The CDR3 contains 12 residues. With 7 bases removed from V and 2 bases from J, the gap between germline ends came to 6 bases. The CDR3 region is CASGLNTGELFF. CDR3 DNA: TGTGCCAGCGGGTTAAACACCGGGGAGCTGTTTTTT.